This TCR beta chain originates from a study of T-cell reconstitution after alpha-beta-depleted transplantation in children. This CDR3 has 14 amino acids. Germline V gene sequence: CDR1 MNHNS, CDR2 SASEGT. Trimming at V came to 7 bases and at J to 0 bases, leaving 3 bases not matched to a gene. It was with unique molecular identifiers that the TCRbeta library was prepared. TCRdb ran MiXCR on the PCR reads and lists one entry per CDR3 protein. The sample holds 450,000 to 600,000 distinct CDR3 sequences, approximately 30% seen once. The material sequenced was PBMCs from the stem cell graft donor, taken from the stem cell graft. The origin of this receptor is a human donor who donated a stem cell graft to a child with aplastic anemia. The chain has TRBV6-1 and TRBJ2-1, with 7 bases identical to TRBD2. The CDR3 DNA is TGTGCCAGCAAGCGGGACCCCTCCTACAATGAGCAGTTCTTC. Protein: CASKRDPSYNEQFF.